The clone carrying this T cell receptor (beta chain) is medium-sized in the sample. In germline, CDR1 is MGHRA, CDR2 YSYEKL. This CDR3 is built from 14 residues. Trimming removed 4 bases from V and 2 bases from J; junction bases left unmatched: 3. TCRdb called the 5' RACE reads again in MiXCR, with one record for every CDR3 protein. Of around 30,000 distinct CDR3 sequences in the sample, about 24% were seen once. The chain carries TRBV4-1 and TRBJ2-7; 9 nucleotides align to TRBD1. The TCR sequence derives from a female donor with breast cancer. Input material: memory CD4+ T cells sorted from blood. Subset meaning: memory CD4+ T cells, CD4+CD45RO+CD25-. The CDR3 here is CASSPGTGTYEQYF. Here the CDR3 DNA reads TGCGCCAGCAGCCCCGGGACAGGGACCTACGAGCAGTACTTC.